This TCR beta chain was recovered during a study of beta chain features in type 1 diabetes. On the study more broadly: Healthy donors and patients showed comparable age, gender and cell yields. Points from the study as a whole: A pattern of fewer insertions and more deletions at VDJ junctions was seen in type 1 diabetes patients. PCR might favor shorter templates, equally in patients and controls.

Ten or more counts support this clone. What it binds is not known. From germline, CDR1 is GTSNPN and CDR2 SVGIG (reference sequence). The V and J ends lost 5 bases and 2 bases, in that order; junction bases with no gene match: 2. This CDR3 has 13 residues. As every portion of the isolated RNA was reverse transcribed, the sequencing read expressed TCRB transcripts. TCRdb's table, derived via immunoSEQ multiplex PCR, lists solely in-frame clones and lacks some. The table includes about 130,000 clones, approximately 9.2% detected once. Donors contributed one heparinised blood draw apiece, averaging about 100 mL.

The receptor comes from a man between 18 and 35 years old in good health. Sequencing was performed on central memory CD4+ T cells from blood. The V and J genes are TRBV30 and TRBJ2-3, with 9 bases identical to TRBD2. CDR3 nucleotides: TGTGCCTGGTCTAGCGGGGACACAGATACGCAGTATTTT. This translates into CAWSSGDTDTQYF.